This T cell receptor (beta chain) appears in the sequencing data of a study of cytomegalovirus exposure and HLA in healthy donors. Profiled with immunoSEQ multiplex PCR; TCRdb holds only in-frame clones, not every one. The sample gives more than 110,000 clones, roughly four fifths of which show up once; roughly 1.4% is in the top ten. Study-wide points: In vitro data verified a few CMV-associated chains as specific for CMV antigens. Cytomegalovirus-associated status was assigned to some 160 TCR beta chains.

In its sample, this clone was seen once. The antigen remains undetermined. The TCR comes from a woman aged 30 to 39 in good health and CMV-seronegative. Sequences were obtained from PBMCs.

This CDR3 is CASSDPPQETQYF. In nucleotides, the CDR3 is TGTGCCAGCAGTGATCCTCCCCAAGAGACCCAGTACTTC. The J gene is TRBJ2-5, the V gene TRBV2; no reliable D call. The CDR3 runs to 13 residues. Trimming took 3 bases from V and 1 from J, leaving 6 bases between them. CDR1 and CDR2 from the germline V gene are SNHLY and FYNNEI.